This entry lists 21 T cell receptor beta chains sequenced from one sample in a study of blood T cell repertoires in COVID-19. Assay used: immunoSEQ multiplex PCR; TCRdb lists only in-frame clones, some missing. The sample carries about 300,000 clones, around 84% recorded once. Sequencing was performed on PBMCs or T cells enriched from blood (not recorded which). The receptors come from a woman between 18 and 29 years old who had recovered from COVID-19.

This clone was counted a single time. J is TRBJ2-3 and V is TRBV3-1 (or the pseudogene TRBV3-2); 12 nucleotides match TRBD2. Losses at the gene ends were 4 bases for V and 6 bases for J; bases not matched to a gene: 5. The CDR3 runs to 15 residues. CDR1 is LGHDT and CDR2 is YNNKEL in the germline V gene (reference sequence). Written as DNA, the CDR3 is TGTGCCAGCAGCCGGACTAGCGGGGCCCCTGATACGCAGTATTTT. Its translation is CASSRTSGAPDTQYF.

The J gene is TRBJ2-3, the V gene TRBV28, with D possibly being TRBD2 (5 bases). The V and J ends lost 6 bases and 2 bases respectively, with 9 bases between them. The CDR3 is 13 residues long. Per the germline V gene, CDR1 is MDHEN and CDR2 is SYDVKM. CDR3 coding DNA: TGTGCCAGCAGGGGGAGAGCCACAGATACGCAGTATTTT. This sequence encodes CASRGRATDTQYF.

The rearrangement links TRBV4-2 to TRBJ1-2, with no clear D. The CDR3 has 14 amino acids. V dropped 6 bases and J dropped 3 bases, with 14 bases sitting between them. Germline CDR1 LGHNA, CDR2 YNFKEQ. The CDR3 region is CASSTESQHYGYTF. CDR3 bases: TGTGCCAGCAGTACAGAGAGTCAGCACTATGGCTACACCTTC.

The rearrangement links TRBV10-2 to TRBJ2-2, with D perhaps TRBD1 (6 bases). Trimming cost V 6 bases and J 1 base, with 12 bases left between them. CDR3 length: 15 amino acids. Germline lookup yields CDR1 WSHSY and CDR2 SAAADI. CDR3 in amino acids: CASRMDSLNTGELFF. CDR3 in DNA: TGCGCCAGCAGGATGGACAGCCTGAACACCGGGGAGCTGTTTTTT.

For the CDR3, the DNA is TGTGCCAGCAGTTTGCCCAGTTTCTCTGGAAACACCATATATTTT. Translated: CASSLPSFSGNTIYF. The chain employs TRBV28 and TRBJ1-3; no firm D call. CDR1 MDHEN and CDR2 SYDVKM come from the germline V gene. Trimming cost V 3 bases and J 0 bases, with 9 bases left between them. CDR3 length: 15 residues.

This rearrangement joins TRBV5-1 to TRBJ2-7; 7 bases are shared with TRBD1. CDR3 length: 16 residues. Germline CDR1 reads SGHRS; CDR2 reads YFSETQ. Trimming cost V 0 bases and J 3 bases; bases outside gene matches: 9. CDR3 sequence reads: CASSLDQTDRNYEQYF. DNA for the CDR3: TGCGCCAGCAGCTTGGATCAGACGGACAGGAACTACGAGCAGTACTTC. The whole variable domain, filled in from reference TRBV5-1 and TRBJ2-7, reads KAGVTQTPRYLIKTRGQQVTLSCSPISGHRSVSWYQQTPGQGLQFLFEYFSETQRNKGNFPGRFSGRQFSNSRSEMNVSTLELGDSALYLCASSLDQTDRNYEQYFGPGTRLTVT.

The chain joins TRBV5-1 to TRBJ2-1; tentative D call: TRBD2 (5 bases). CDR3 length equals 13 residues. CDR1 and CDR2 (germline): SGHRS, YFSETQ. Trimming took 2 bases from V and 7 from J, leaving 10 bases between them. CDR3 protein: CASSFRPGNEQFF. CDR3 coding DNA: TGCGCCAGCAGCTTCCGGCCGGGGAATGAGCAGTTCTTC.

The CDR3 sequence: CASSLSPRTGEQFF. The CDR3 region has the DNA TGTGCCAGCAGTCTGTCTCCGAGGACAGGTGAGCAGTTCTTC. The chain joins TRBV28 to TRBJ2-1; 7 bases fit TRBD1. The CDR3 loop spans 14 amino acids. The trim removed 5 bases at V and 9 bases at J, leaving 10 bases unmatched. Germline values: CDR1 MDHEN, CDR2 SYDVKM.

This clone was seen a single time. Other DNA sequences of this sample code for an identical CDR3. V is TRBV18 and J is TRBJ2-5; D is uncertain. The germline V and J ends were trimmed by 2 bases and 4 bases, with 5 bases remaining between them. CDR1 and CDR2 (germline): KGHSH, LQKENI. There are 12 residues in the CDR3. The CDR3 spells CASSPAGETQYF. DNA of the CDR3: TGTGCCAGCTCACCAGCCGGAGAGACCCAGTACTTC.

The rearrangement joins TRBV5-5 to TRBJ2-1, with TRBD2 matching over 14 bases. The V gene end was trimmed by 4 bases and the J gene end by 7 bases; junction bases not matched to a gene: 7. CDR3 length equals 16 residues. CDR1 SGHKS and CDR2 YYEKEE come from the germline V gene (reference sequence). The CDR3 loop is CASSTRLAGGGNEQFF. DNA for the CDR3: TGTGCCAGCAGCACCAGACTAGCGGGAGGGGGTAATGAGCAGTTCTTC.

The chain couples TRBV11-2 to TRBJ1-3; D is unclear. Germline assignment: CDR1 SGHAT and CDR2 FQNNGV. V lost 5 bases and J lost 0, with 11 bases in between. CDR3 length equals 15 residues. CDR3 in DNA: TGTGCCAGCAGCACTGACTCGAGCTCTGGAAACACCATATATTTT. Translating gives CASSTDSSSGNTIYF.

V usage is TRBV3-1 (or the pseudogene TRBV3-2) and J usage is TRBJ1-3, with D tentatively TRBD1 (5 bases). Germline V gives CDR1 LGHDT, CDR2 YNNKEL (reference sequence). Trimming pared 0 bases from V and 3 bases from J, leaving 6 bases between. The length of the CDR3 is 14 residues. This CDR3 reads CASSQEGGGNTIYF. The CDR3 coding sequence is TGTGCCAGCAGCCAAGAGGGGGGTGGAAACACCATATATTTT.

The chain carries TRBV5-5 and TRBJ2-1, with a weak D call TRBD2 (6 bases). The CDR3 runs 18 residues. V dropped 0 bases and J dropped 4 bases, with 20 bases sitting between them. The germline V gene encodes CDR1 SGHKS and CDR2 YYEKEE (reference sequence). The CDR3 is CASSLALGGPVGYNEQFF. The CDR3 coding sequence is TGTGCCAGCAGCTTGGCTTTGGGGGGACCAGTAGGGTACAATGAGCAGTTCTTC.

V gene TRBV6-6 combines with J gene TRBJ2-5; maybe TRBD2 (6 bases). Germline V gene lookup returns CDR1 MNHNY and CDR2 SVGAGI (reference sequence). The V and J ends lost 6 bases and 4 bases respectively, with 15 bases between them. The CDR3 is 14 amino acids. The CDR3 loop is CASSRRGWGETQYF. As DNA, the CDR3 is TGTGCCAGCAGCCGACGGGGGTGGGGAGAGACCCAGTACTTC.

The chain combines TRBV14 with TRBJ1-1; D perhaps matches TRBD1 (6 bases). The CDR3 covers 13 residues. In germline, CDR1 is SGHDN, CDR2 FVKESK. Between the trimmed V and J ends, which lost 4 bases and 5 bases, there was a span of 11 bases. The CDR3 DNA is TGTGCCAGCAGCCGCCAGGGGATGACTGAAGCTTTCTTT. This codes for CASSRQGMTEAFF.

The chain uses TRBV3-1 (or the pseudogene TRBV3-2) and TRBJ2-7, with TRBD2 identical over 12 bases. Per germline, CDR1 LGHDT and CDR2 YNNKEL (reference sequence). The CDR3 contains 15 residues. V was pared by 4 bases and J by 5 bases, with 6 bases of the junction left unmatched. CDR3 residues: CASSPTSGRVHEQYF. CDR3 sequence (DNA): TGTGCCAGCAGCCCGACTAGCGGGAGAGTACACGAGCAGTACTTC.

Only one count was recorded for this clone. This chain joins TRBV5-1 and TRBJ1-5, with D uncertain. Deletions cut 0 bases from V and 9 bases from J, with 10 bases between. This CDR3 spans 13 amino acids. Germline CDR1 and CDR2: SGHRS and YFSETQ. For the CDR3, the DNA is TGCGCCAGCAGCTTGGCCGGAGTGGGGCCCCAGCATTTT. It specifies CASSLAGVGPQHF.

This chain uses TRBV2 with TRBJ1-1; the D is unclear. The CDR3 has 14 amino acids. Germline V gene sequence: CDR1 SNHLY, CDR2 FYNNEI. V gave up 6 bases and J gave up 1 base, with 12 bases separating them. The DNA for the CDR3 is TGTGCCAGCAGGACCGCCCGAGGGAACACTGAAGCTTTCTTT. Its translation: CASRTARGNTEAFF. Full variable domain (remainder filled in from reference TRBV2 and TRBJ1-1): EPEVTQTPSHQVTQMGQEVILRCVPISNHLYFYWYRQILGQKVEFLVSFYNNEISEKSEIFDDQFSVERPDGSNFTLKIRSTKLEDSAMYFCASRTARGNTEAFFGQGTRLTVV.

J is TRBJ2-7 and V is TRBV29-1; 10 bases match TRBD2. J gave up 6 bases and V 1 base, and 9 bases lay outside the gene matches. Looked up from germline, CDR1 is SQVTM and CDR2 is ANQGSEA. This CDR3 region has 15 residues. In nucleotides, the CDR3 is TGCAGCGTTGAAGGCCTAGCGGGAGCATCAACCGAGCAGTACTTC. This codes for CSVEGLAGASTEQYF.

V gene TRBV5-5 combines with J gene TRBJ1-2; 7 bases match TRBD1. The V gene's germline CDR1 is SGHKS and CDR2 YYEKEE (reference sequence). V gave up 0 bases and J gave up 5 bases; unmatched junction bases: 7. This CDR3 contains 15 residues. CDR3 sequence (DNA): TGTGCCAGCAGCTTGGGAGGGACAGCCTTTTATGGCTACACCTTC. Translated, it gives CASSLGGTAFYGYTF.

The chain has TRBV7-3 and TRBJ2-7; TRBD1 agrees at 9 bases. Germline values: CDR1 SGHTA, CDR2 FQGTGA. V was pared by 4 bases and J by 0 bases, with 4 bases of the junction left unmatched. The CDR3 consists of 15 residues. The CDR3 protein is CASSSTGGSSYEQYF. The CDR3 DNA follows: TGTGCCAGCAGCTCCACAGGGGGCAGCTCCTACGAGCAGTACTTC.